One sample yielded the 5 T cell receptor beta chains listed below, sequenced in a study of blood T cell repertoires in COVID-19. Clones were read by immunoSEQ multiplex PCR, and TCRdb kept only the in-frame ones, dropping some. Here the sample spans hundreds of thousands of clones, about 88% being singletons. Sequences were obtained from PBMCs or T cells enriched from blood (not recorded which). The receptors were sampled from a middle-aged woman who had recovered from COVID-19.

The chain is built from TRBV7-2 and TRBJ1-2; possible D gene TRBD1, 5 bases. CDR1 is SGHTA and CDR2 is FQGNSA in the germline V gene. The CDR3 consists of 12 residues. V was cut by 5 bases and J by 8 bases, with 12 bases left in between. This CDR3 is CASSTRGQGYTF. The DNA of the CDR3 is TGTGCCAGCAGCACGCGCGGACAAGGCTACACCTTC.

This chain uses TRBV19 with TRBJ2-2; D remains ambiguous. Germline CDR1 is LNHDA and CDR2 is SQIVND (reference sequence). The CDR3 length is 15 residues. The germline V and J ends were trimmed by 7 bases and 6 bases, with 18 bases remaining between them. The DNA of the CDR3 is TGTGCCAGTATCGCTGAACCCGACGCGGCCGGGGAGCTGTTTTTT. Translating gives CASIAEPDAAGELFF. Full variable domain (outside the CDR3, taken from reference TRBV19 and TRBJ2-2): DGGITQSPKYLFRKEGQNVTLSCEQNLNHDAMYWYRQDPGQGLRLIYYSQIVNDFQKGDIAEGYSVSREKKESFPLTVTSAQKNPTAFYLCASIAEPDAAGELFFGEGSRLTVL.

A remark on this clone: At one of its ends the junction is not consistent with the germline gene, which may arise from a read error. This CDR3 is CASSEPPGQGPYEQYF. The CDR3 region has the DNA TGTGCCAGCAGTGAGCCGCCGGGACAGGGGCCTTACGAGCAGTACTTC. This chain links TRBV10-3 with TRBJ2-7; 10 nucleotides line up with TRBD1. In germline, CDR1 is ENHRY, CDR2 SYGVKD. The CDR3 spans 16 residues.

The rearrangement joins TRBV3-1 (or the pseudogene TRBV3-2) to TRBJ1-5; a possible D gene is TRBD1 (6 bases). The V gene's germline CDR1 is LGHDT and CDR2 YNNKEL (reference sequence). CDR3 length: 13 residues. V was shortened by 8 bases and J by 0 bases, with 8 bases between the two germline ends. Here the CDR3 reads CASQQGSNQPQHF. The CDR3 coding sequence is TGTGCCAGCCAACAGGGTAGCAATCAGCCCCAGCATTTT.

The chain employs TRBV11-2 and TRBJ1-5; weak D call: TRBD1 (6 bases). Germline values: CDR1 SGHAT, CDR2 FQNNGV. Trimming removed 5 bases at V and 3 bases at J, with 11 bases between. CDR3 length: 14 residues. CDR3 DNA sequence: TGTGCCAGCAGCAACGCAGGGGACAATCAGCCCCAGCATTTT. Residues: CASSNAGDNQPQHF. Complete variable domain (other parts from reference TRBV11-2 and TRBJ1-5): EAGVAQSPRYKIIEKRQSVAFWCNPISGHATLYWYQQILGQGPKLLIQFQNNGVVDDSQLPKDRFSAERLKGVDSTLKIQPAKLEDSAVYLCASSNAGDNQPQHFGDGTRLSIL.